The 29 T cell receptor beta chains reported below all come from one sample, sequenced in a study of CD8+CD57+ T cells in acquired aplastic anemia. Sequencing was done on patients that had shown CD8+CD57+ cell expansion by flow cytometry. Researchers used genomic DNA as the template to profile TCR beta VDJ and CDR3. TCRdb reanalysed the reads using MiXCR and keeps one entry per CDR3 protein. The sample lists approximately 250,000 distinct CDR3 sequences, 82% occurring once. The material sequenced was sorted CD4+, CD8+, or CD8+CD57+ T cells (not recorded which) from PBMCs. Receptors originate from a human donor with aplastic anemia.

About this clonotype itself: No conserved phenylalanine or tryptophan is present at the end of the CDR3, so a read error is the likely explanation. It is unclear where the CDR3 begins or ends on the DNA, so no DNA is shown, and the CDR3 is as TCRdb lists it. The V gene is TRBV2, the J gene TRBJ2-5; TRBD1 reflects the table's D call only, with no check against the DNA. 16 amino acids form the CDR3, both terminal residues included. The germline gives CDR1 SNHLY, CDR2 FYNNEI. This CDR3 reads CASGAGGTDTQYFEPG.

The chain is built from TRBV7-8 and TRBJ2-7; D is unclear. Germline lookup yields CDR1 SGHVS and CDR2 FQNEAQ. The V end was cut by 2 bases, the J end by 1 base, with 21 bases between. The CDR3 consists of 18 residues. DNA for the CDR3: TGTGCCAGCAGCTTACATCCAGGCCGGAAAGCCCTGTCCTACGAGCAGTACGTC. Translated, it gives CASSLHPGRKALSYEQYV.

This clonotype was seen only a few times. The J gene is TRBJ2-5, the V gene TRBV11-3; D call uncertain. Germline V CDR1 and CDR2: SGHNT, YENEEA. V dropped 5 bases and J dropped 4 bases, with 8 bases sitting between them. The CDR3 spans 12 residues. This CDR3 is CASSATLETQYF. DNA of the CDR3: TGTGCCAGCAGCGCCACCCTAGAGACCCAGTACTTC.

The CDR3 coding sequence is TGTGCCAGCAGTGTATCACAGGGAGAGGCTTTCTTT. Encoded protein: CASSVSQGEAFF. The gene calls are TRBV12-3 or TRBV12-4 and TRBJ1-1, with TRBD1 as a possible D gene (6 bases). The CDR3 is 12 amino acids. The V end was cut by 5 bases, the J end by 11 bases, with 15 bases between.

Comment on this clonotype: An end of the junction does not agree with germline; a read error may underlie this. For the CDR3, the DNA is TGTGCTAGTGGTTTGGACAGGGTAAACTTC. Translated, it gives CASGLDRVNF. This rearrangement joins TRBV12-5 to TRBJ1-2; D may be TRBD1 (6 bases). Germline V CDR1 and CDR2: LGHNT, FRNRAP. This CDR3 has 10 residues.

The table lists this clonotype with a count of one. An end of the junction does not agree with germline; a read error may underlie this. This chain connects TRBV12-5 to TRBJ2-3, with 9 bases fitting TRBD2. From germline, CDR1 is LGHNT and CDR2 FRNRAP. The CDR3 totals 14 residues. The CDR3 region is CASGPAGGPDTQYF. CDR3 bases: TGTGCCAGTGGTCCAGCGGGAGGTCCCGATACGCAGTATTTT.

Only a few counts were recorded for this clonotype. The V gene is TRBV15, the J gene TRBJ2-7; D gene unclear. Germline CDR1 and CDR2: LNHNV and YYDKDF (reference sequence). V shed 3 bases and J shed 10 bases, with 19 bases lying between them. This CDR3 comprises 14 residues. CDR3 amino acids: CATSRGSSKDTQYF. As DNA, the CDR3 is TGTGCCACCAGCAGGGGCTCCAGTAAAGACACCCAGTACTTC.

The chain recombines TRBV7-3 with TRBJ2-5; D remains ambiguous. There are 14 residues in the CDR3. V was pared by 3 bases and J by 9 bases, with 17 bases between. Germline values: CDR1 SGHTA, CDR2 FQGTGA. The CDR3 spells CASSLGSENAPQYF. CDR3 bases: TGTGCCAGCAGCTTGGGCAGCGAGAATGCGCCCCAGTACTTC.

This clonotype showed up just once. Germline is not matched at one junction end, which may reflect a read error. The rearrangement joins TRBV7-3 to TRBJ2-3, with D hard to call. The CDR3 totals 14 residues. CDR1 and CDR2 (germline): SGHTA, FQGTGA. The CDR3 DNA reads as TGTGCCAGCAGCTTAGCTAGTGGTCCTGGGGATACGCATTTT. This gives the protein CASSLASGPGDTHF.

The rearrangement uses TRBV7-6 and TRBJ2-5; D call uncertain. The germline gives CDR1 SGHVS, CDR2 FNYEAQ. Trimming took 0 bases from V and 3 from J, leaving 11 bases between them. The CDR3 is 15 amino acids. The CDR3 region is CASSLANETKETQYF. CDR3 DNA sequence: TGTGCCAGCAGCTTAGCGAACGAGACAAAAGAGACCCAGTACTTC. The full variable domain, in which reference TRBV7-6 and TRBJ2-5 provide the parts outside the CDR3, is GAGVSQSPRYKVTKRGQDVALRCDPISGHVSLYWYRQALGQGPEFLTYFNYEAQQDKSGLPNDRFSAERPEGSISTLTIQRTEQRDSAMYRCASSLANETKETQYFGPGTRLLVL.

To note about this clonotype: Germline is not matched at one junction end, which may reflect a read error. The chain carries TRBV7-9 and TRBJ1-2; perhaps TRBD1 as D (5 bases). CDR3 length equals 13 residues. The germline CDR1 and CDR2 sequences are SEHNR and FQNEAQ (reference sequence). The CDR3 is CASSLAGGYGANF. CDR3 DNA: TGTGCCAGCAGCTTAGCGGGTGGCTACGGGGCCAACTTC.

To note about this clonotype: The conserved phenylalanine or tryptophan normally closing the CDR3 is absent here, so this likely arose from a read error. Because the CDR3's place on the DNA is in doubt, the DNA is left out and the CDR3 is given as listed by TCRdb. The CDR3 reads CASGDGGTDTNEFVL. The chain recombines TRBV7-2 with TRBJ1-1; TRBD1 is the table's D call, not checked against the DNA. Per the germline V gene, CDR1 is SGHTA and CDR2 is FQGNSA. The CDR3 totals 15 residues, both ends included.

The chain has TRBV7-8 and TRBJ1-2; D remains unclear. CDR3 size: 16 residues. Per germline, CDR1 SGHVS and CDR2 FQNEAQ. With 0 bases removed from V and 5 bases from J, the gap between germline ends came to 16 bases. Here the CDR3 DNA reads TGTGCCAGCAGCTTAGCGGGAGGCCGGGTCGTATATGGCTACACCTTC. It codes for CASSLAGGRVVYGYTF. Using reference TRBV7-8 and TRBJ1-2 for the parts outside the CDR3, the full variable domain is GAGVSQSPRYKVAKRGQDVALRCDPISGHVSLFWYQQALGQGPEFLTYFQNEAQLDKSGLPSDRFFAERPEGSVSTLKIQRTQQEDSAVYLCASSLAGGRVVYGYTFGSGTRLTVV.

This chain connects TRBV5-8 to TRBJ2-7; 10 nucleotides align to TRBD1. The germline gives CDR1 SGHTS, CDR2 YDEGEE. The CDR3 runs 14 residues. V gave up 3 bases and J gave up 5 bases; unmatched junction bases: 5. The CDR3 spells CASSYDRGRNEQYF. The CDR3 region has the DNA TGTGCCAGCAGCTACGACAGGGGGCGGAACGAGCAGTACTTC.

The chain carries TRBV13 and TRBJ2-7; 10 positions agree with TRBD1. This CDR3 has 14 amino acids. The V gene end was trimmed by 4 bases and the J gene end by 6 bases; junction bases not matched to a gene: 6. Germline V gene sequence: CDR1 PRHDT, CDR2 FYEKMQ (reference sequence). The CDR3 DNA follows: TGTGCCAGCAGCTCCCGGGACAGGGGCTTCGAGCAGTACTTC. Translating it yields CASSSRDRGFEQYF.

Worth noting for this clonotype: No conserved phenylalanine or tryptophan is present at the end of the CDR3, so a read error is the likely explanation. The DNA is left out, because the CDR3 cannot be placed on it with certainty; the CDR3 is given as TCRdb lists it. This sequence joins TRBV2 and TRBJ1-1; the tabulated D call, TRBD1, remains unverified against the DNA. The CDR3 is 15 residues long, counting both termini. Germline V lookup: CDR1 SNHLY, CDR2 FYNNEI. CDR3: CASGYDLTEKPEAVP.

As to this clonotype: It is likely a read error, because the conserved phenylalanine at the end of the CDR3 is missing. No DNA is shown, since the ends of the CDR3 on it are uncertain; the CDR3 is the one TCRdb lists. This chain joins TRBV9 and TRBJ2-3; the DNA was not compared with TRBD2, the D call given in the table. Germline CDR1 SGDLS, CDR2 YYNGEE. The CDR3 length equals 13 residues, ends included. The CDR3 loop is CASSQVIAGRGYI.

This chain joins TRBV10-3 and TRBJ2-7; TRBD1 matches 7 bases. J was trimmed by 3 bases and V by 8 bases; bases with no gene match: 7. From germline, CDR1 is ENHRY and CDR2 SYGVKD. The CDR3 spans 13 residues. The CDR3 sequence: CAIQGPGGYEQYF. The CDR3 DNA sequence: TGTGCCATCCAGGGCCCAGGGGGCTACGAGCAGTACTTC.

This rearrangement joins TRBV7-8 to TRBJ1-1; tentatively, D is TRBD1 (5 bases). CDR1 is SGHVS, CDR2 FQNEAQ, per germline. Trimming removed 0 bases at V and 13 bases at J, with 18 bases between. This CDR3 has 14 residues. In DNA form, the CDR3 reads TGTGCCAGCAGCTTAGCGGGGGGACCCAATACGCATTTCTTT. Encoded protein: CASSLAGGPNTHFF.

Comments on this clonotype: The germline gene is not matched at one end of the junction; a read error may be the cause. The CDR3 DNA follows: TGTGCCAGCCAAAGTGTTACCTCCTACACGCAGCAGTTT. Protein product: CASQSVTSYTQQF. V usage is TRBV2 and J usage is TRBJ2-3, with D uncertain. Germline V gene lookup returns CDR1 SNHLY and CDR2 FYNNEI. The CDR3 loop spans 13 amino acids.

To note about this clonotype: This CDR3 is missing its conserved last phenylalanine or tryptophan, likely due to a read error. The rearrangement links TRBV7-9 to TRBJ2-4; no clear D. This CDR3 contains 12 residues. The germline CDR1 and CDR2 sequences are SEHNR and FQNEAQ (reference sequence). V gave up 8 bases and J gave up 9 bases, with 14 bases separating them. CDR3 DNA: TGTGCCAGCGGCGGTGAAAGAAGCATTCAGTACGAT. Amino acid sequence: CASGGERSIQYD.

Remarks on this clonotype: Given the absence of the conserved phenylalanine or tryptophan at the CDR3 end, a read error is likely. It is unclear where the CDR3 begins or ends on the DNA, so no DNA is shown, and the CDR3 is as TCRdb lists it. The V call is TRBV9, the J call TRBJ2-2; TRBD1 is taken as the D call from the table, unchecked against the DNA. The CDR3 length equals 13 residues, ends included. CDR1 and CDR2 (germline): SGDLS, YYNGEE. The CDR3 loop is CASGQPGNIQYFV.

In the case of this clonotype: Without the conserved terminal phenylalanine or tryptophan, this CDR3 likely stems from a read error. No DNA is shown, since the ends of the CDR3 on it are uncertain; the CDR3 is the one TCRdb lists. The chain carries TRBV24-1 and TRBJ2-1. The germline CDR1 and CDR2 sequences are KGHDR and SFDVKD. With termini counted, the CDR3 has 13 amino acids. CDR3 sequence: CATRVLNKDEQLP.

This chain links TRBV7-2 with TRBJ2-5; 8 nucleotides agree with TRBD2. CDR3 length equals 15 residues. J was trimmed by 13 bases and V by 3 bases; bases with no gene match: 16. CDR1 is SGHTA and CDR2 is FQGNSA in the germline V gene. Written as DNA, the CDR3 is TGTGCCAGCAGCTTTAGCGGGGATGAGCAGTTCACCGGGTACTTC. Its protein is CASSFSGDEQFTGYF.

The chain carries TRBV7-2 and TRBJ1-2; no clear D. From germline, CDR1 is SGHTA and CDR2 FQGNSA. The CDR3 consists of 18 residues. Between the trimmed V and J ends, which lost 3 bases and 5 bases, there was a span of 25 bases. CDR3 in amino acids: CASSLTSGSGDTQYGYTF. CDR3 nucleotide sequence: TGTGCCAGCAGCTTGACTAGCGGGAGCGGAGATACGCAGTATGGCTACACCTTC. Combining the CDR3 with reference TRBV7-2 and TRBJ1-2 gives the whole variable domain GAGVSQSPSNKVTEKGKDVELRCDPISGHTALYWYRQSLGQGLEFLIYFQGNSAPDKSGLPSDRFSAERTGGSVSTLTIQRTQQEDSAVYLCASSLTSGSGDTQYGYTFGSGTRLTVV.

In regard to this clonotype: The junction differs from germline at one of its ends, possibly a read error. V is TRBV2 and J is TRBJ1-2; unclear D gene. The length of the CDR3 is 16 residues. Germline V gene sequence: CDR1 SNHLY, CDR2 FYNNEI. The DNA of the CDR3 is TGTGCCAGCAGCGACGCTCGCACAGACGCGGGCTATGGCTGCACCTTC. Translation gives CASSDARTDAGYGCTF.

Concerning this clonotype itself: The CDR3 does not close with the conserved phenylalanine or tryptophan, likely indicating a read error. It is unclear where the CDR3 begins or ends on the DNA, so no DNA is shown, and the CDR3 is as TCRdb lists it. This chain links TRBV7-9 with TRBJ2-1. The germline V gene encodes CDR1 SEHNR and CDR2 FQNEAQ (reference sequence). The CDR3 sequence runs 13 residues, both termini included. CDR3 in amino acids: CASSSADTQYLSS.

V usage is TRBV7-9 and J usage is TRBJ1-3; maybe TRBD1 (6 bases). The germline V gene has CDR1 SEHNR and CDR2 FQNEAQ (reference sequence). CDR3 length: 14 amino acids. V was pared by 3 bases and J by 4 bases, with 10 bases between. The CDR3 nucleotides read TGTGCCAGCAGCTTTGGGGGGCTCGGAAACACCATATATTTT. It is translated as CASSFGGLGNTIYF.

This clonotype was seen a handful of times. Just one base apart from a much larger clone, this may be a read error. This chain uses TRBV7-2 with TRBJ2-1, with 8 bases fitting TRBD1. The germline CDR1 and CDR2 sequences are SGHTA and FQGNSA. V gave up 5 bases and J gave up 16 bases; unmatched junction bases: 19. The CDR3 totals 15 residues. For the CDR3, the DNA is TGTGCCAGCAGCATGGCAGGGGGCGCCGACTATGGCTACTTCTTC. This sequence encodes CASSMAGGADYGYFF.